The 20 T cell receptor beta chains below were found in one sample sequenced in a study of blood T cell repertoires in COVID-19 (dated by TCRdb to about 2020). Library preparation was by the immunoSEQ multiplex PCR assay. TCRdb took over this immuneACCESS table, retaining in-frame rearrangements with V and J assigned. Such tables are incomplete; in checked studies, under half of the missing clones stem from an unresolved V gene, and the remainder is unexplained. Present in this sample are 50,000 to 80,000 clones, around 90% of which were seen just once. The top ten clones comprise around 9.1% of the sample. Sequencing input: peripheral blood. The origin of the receptors is a woman of 80 years or more with active COVID-19.

The chain links TRBV4-2 to TRBJ2-1, with 10 bases that match TRBD2. Germline V lookup: CDR1 LGHNA, CDR2 YNFKEQ. CDR3 size: 17 residues. With 0 bases clipped from V and 7 bases from J, the junction kept 9 bases outside the gene matches. The CDR3 spells CASSQDRASGSSNEQFF. The CDR3 DNA reads TGTGCCAGCAGCCAAGATCGGGCTAGCGGGAGTTCGAATGAGCAGTTCTTC.

The rearrangement joins TRBV7-2 to TRBJ2-5, with TRBD2 matching over 7 bases. This CDR3 has 16 residues. The germline CDR1 and CDR2 sequences are SGHTA and FQGNSA. J lost 1 base, V lost 2 bases, and 7 bases had no gene match. In DNA, the CDR3 is TGTGCCAGCAGCTTAACGGCTAGCGGACGCCAAGAGACCCAGTACTTC. As protein: CASSLTASGRQETQYF. Looking up the rest from reference TRBV7-2 and TRBJ2-5 gives the full variable domain: GAGVSQSPSNKVTEKGKDVELRCDPISGHTALYWYRQSLGQGLEFLIYFQGNSAPDKSGLPSDRFSAERTGGSVSTLTIQRTQQEDSAVYLCASSLTASGRQETQYFGPGTRLLVL.

V is TRBV6-1 and J is TRBJ2-3; the D is unclear. CDR3 length equals 16 residues. Germline loops: CDR1 MNHNS, CDR2 SASEGT. Trimming removed 2 bases from V and 0 bases from J, with 12 bases in between. Here the CDR3 reads CASSERGGTSTDTQYF. CDR3 coding DNA: TGTGCCAGCAGTGAACGAGGCGGAACTAGCACAGATACGCAGTATTTT.

J is TRBJ2-1 and V is TRBV3-1 (or the pseudogene TRBV3-2); 7 bases match TRBD1. CDR1 LGHDT and CDR2 YNNKEL come from the germline V gene (reference sequence). V was clipped by 2 bases and J by 5 bases; unmatched bases: 3. CDR3 length: 14 amino acids. CDR3 amino acids: CASSQWDSNNEQFF. The CDR3 coding sequence is TGTGCCAGCAGCCAATGGGACAGTAACAATGAGCAGTTCTTC.

V usage is TRBV27 and J usage is TRBJ2-1, with 7 bases lining up with TRBD1. Germline CDR1 is MNHEY and CDR2 is SMNVEV (reference sequence). This CDR3 region has 14 residues. After removal of 7 bases from V and 4 bases from J, the junction contained 7 bases not matched to a gene. The CDR3 loop is CASNHRGPYNEQFF. CDR3 DNA: TGTGCCAGCAACCACAGGGGCCCGTACAATGAGCAGTTCTTC.

V and J are TRBV2 and TRBJ1-2; D uncertain. CDR1 is SNHLY and CDR2 is FYNNEI in the germline V gene. CDR3 size: 13 residues. V lost 6 bases to trimming and J lost 7 bases, with 15 bases between them. The CDR3 here is CASSQRNSGGYTF. The CDR3 DNA reads as TGTGCCAGCAGCCAAAGAAACTCGGGTGGCTACACCTTC.

The CDR3 bases are TGCGCCAGCAGCCAAGATCCCGGGGAGACCTACGAGCAGTACTTC. It specifies CASSQDPGETYEQYF. The V call is TRBV4-1, the J call TRBJ2-7; the D gene is possibly TRBD2 (5 bases). From germline, CDR1 is MGHRA and CDR2 YSYEKL. CDR3 length equals 15 residues. V was cut by 0 bases and J by 2 bases, with 11 bases left in between.

The genes are TRBV5-1 and TRBJ2-7; maybe TRBD1 (7 bases). The CDR3 totals 13 residues. Germline CDR1 is SGHRS and CDR2 is YFSETQ. Trimming left V 4 bases short and J 2 bases short, with 10 bases between. Here the CDR3 DNA reads TGCGCCAGCAGCCCAGGGGGGCCCTACGAGCAGTACTTC. Translation gives CASSPGGPYEQYF. Full variable domain (missing parts from reference TRBV5-1 and TRBJ2-7): KAGVTQTPRYLIKTRGQQVTLSCSPISGHRSVSWYQQTPGQGLQFLFEYFSETQRNKGNFPGRFSGRQFSNSRSEMNVSTLELGDSALYLCASSPGGPYEQYFGPGTRLTVT.

The chain recombines TRBV4-1 with TRBJ2-3; tentative D call: TRBD2 (5 bases). V lost 2 bases and J lost 4, with 10 bases in between. The CDR3 is 14 amino acids. The germline gives CDR1 MGHRA, CDR2 YSYEKL. Here the CDR3 reads CASSQNTRADTQYF. CDR3 bases: TGCGCCAGCAGCCAAAATACTAGAGCAGATACGCAGTATTTT.

The chain combines TRBV4-1 with TRBJ2-5; 7 nucleotides line up with TRBD1. Losses at the gene ends were 3 bases for V and 5 bases for J; bases not matched to a gene: 15. Germline CDR1 is MGHRA and CDR2 is YSYEKL. The CDR3 loop spans 17 amino acids. Here the CDR3 reads CASSHLGLEGGEETQYF. DNA of the CDR3: TGCGCCAGCAGCCATTTAGGCCTCGAAGGGGGCGAGGAGACCCAGTACTTC.

The chain combines TRBV18 with TRBJ1-2; 9 bases are a match to TRBD1. The V and J ends lost 2 bases and 4 bases, in that order; junction bases with no gene match: 2. Per the germline V gene, CDR1 is KGHSH and CDR2 is LQKENI. The CDR3 extends over 14 amino acids. CDR3 amino acids: CASSPTQGAYGYTF. In nucleotides, the CDR3 is TGTGCCAGCTCACCAACACAGGGGGCCTATGGCTACACCTTC.

V is TRBV9 and J is TRBJ2-1, with 12 bases aligning to TRBD2. The germline CDR1 and CDR2 sequences are SGDLS and YYNGEE. This CDR3 contains 16 residues. Losses at the gene ends were 3 bases for V and 8 bases for J; bases not matched to a gene: 9. CDR3 protein: CASSARASGRADEQFF. CDR3 nucleotide sequence: TGTGCCAGCAGCGCGAGGGCTAGCGGGAGGGCCGATGAGCAGTTCTTC.

The J gene is TRBJ2-1, the V gene TRBV19; 7 bases match TRBD1. Germline V CDR1 and CDR2: LNHDA, SQIVND (reference sequence). Losses at the gene ends were 9 bases for V and 10 bases for J; bases not matched to a gene: 9. This CDR3 region has 12 residues. CDR3 protein: CASRRQGSEQFF. The CDR3 nucleotides read TGTGCCAGCAGGCGACAGGGAAGCGAGCAGTTCTTC. Together with reference TRBV19 and TRBJ2-1, the CDR3 gives the full variable domain: DGGITQSPKYLFRKEGQNVTLSCEQNLNHDAMYWYRQDPGQGLRLIYYSQIVNDFQKGDIAEGYSVSREKKESFPLTVTSAQKNPTAFYLCASRRQGSEQFFGPGTRLTVL.

The V and J genes are TRBV7-9 and TRBJ2-5, with D possibly being TRBD1 (6 bases). V lost 5 bases and J lost 6, with 10 bases in between. Germline-derived CDR1 and CDR2 are SEHNR and FQNEAQ (reference sequence). This CDR3 has 12 amino acids. The CDR3 reads CASSQGLKTQYF. As DNA, the CDR3 is TGTGCCAGCAGCCAGGGGTTAAAGACCCAGTACTTC.

The genes are TRBV6-4 and TRBJ2-3; the D gene is possibly TRBD1 (5 bases). V was pared by 0 bases and J by 6 bases, with 7 bases between. The germline CDR1 and CDR2 sequences are MRHNA and SNTAGT. CDR3 length equals 13 residues. CDR3 amino acids: CASSDSKGDTQYF. The DNA of the CDR3 is TGTGCCAGCAGTGACTCGAAGGGGGATACGCAGTATTTT.

The genes are TRBV11-1 and TRBJ1-2; D is perhaps TRBD1 (6 bases). V dropped 0 bases and J dropped 2 bases, with 10 bases sitting between them. CDR1 and CDR2 (germline): SGHAT, FQDESV (reference sequence). The CDR3 spans 15 residues. CDR3 sequence: CASSLALQGNYGYTF. DNA of the CDR3: TGTGCCAGCAGCTTAGCGCTACAGGGCAACTATGGCTACACCTTC. Together with reference TRBV11-1 and TRBJ1-2, the CDR3 gives the full variable domain: EAEVAQSPRYKITEKSQAVAFWCDPISGHATLYWYRQILGQGPELLVQFQDESVVDDSQLPKDRFSAERLKGVDSTLKIQPAELGDSAMYLCASSLALQGNYGYTFGSGTRLTVV.

This chain links TRBV12-5 with TRBJ2-1, with 10 bases matching TRBD1. Germline assignment: CDR1 LGHNT and CDR2 FRNRAP. The CDR3 is 15 amino acids. V lost 6 bases, J lost 5 bases, and 7 bases stayed unmatched. The CDR3 protein is CASGLGQGDNNEQFF. The CDR3 DNA follows: TGTGCTAGTGGACTCGGACAGGGGGACAACAATGAGCAGTTCTTC.

The genes are TRBV4-1 and TRBJ2-1; possibly TRBD2 for D (7 bases). Trimming took 4 bases from V and 15 from J, leaving 19 bases between them. The CDR3 runs 13 residues. Per germline, CDR1 MGHRA and CDR2 YSYEKL. The CDR3 loop is CASSRGGGQFLFF. DNA of the CDR3: TGCGCCAGCAGCCGGGGGGGAGGACAGTTCCTGTTCTTC.

The chain links TRBV25-1 to TRBJ2-3, with a tentative D call TRBD2 (6 bases). Germline CDR1 reads MGHDK; CDR2 reads SYGVNS. V dropped 4 bases and J dropped 2 bases, with 16 bases sitting between them. This CDR3 contains 16 residues. CDR3 DNA: TGTGCCAGCAGTGCTAGTGGGGGGACCCACACAGATACGCAGTATTTT. As protein: CASSASGGTHTDTQYF. Complete variable domain (other parts from reference TRBV25-1 and TRBJ2-3): EADIYQTPRYLVIGTGKKITLECSQTMGHDKMYWYQQDPGMELHLIHYSYGVNSTEKGDLSSESTVSRIRTEHFPLTLESARPSHTSQYLCASSASGGTHTDTQYFGPGTRLTVL.

The sample holds one count of this clone. The rearrangement uses TRBV5-4 and TRBJ2-1, with TRBD2 matching over 9 bases. The CDR3 has 15 residues. From germline, CDR1 is SGHNT and CDR2 YYREEE (reference sequence). The ends lost 1 base at V and 6 bases at J; junction bases unmatched: 5. Here the CDR3 DNA reads TGTGCCAGCAGCTTGCCTGGCGGGGGGGTCAATGAGCAGTTCTTC. Its protein product is CASSLPGGGVNEQFF.